A selection of T cell receptor beta chains follows, all from one sample in a study of shared clonotypes between healthy human individuals. The method was immunoSEQ multiplex PCR; TCRdb's version includes in-frame clones alone and lacks a portion of them. The sample lists hundreds of thousands of clones, less than 80% occurring once. Material for sequencing was memory CD4+ T cells sorted from blood. The receptors were sampled from a woman in her 30s in good health. CDR3s include the opening cysteine and the closing phenylalanine or tryptophan. D genes are given only for firm matches. The size entry is marked missing in some rows and otherwise reads once, few, many or a size class.

cdr3_aa,cdr3_length,j_call,clone_size,d_call,v_call
CASSLRDRPYGYTF,14,TRBJ1-2,few,TRBD1,TRBV7-2
CASSPGTQGNEQFF,14,TRBJ2-1,.,.,TRBV5-1
CASSHIRGPNNQPQHF,16,TRBJ1-5,.,TRBD1,TRBV19
CVSEPRTSGMDEQFF,15,TRBJ2-1,.,TRBD2,TRBV2
CASSSAQDWNEQFF,14,TRBJ2-1,.,.,TRBV28
CASSYYRESYEQYF,14,TRBJ2-7,.,.,TRBV6-5
CASSAPGQSNTEAFF,15,TRBJ1-1,.,TRBD1,TRBV7-8
CASNSPSNEKLFF,13,TRBJ1-4,.,.,TRBV28
CASSSNTGSGELFF,14,TRBJ2-2,.,.,TRBV5-1
CASSLVGLGRETQYF,15,TRBJ2-5,.,.,TRBV5-5
CASSLVGAGAVGAFF,15,TRBJ1-1,.,.,TRBV7-2
CASSFSEMGDAFF,13,TRBJ1-1,few,.,TRBV27
CASSTRDRGDYGYTF,15,TRBJ1-2,.,TRBD1,TRBV7-8
CASRVGEGVYEQYF,14,TRBJ2-7,.,TRBD2,TRBV10-2
CASSSLSTVQSQPQHF,16,TRBJ1-5,.,.,TRBV27
CASSRRVHTGQETQYF,16,TRBJ2-5,.,.,TRBV5-1
CASSPLGQGPYEQYF,15,TRBJ2-7,.,TRBD1,TRBV11-2
CASSFGLDGTDTQYF,15,TRBJ2-3,.,TRBD2,TRBV7-9
CASSFDRGSYTF,12,TRBJ1-2,many,TRBD1,TRBV7-8
CASSQQGYGNEKLFF,15,TRBJ1-4,.,.,TRBV4-1
CATSRDQGTSASEQFF,16,TRBJ2-1,.,TRBD2,TRBV15
CASSRQRGGQETQYF,15,TRBJ2-5,.,.,TRBV6-6
CASSPMEGGVYGYTF,15,TRBJ1-2,.,.,TRBV14
CASSESSETQYF,12,TRBJ2-5,many,.,TRBV2
CASLPLGQGTFF,12,TRBJ1-4,.,TRBD1,TRBV6-5
CASSEPGRGPRGYTF,15,TRBJ1-2,.,TRBD1,TRBV6-1
CASGRAGTAEQYF,13,TRBJ2-7,.,.,TRBV6-1
CASTLAGTTYNEQFF,15,TRBJ2-1,once,TRBD2,TRBV28